The 2 T cell receptor beta chains given below trace back to one sample, sequenced in a study of T-cell reconstitution after alpha-beta-depleted transplantation in children (TCRdb year 2016). The library came from PCR. The sequencer was an Illumina HiSeq 2500. TCR libraries were prepared with molecular barcoding, using unique molecular identifiers to normalize TCRbeta repertoire quantification. The public reads were reprocessed in TCRdb via fastp at Q25 and MiXCR, keeping in-frame beta chains. Each CDR3 protein gets just one entry, which takes the most common genes and DNA from the rows behind it. This sample lists about 78,000 distinct CDR3 sequences; 13% to 15% were detected once. Clones ranked in the top ten supply 25% to 35% of the sample. What this sample's treatment or condition label stands for: allogeneic hematopoietic cell transplantation with graft depleted of TCRalphabeta T cells and CD19 B cells.

The sample was PBMCs, mostly from graft donor cells, taken 180 days after TCRalphabeta/CD19-depleted stem cell transplant. All receptors derive from a male patient aged 2-9 years who had a stem cell transplant for acute lymphoblastic leukemia, so the T cells may come from the graft donor.

The CDR3 DNA sequence: TGTGCCAGCAGCTCGACAGTAGGGTTAACCAAAAACATTCAGTACTTC. Amino acids: CASSSTVGLTKNIQYF. The chain couples TRBV7-2 to TRBJ2-4; D is possibly TRBD1 (5 bases). V lost 4 bases and J lost 2, with 15 bases in between. The length of the CDR3 is 16 residues. Germline V gene lookup returns CDR1 SGHTA and CDR2 FQGNSA.

This clonotype was picked up a small number of times. V gene TRBV10-2 combines with J gene TRBJ2-3, with 9 positions matching TRBD2. The germline CDR1 and CDR2 sequences are WSHSY and SAAADI. This CDR3 has 13 amino acids. Losses at the gene ends were 6 bases for V and 6 bases for J; bases not matched to a gene: 4. CDR3 sequence: CASSRSGRDTQYF. The CDR3 DNA reads as TGCGCCAGCAGCCGCAGCGGGAGGGATACGCAGTATTTT.